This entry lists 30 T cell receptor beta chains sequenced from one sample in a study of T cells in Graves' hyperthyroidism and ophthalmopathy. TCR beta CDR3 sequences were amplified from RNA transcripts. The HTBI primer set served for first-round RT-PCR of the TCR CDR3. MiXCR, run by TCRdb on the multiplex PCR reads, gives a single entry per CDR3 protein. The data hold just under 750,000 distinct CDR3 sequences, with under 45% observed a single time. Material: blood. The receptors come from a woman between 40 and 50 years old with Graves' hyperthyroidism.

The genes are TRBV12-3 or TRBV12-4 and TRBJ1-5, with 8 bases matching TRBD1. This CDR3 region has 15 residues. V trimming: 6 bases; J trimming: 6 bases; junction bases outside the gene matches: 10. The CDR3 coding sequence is TGTGCCAGCAGCTACAGGGGGGGGATCGGTCAGCCCCAGCATTTT. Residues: CASSYRGGIGQPQHF.

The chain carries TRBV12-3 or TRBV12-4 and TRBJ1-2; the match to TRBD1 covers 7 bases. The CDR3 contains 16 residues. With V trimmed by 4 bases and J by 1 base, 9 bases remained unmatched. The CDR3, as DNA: TGTGCCAGCAGTTCCCTACGGGACAGCAGTAACTATGGCTACACCTTC. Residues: CASSSLRDSSNYGYTF.

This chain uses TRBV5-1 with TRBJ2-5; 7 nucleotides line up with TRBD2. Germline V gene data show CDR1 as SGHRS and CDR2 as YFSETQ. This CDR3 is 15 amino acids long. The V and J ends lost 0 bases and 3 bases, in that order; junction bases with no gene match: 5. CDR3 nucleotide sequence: TGCGCCAGCAGCTTGGCCGCGGGGGTAAAAGAGACCCAGTACTTC. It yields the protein CASSLAAGVKETQYF.

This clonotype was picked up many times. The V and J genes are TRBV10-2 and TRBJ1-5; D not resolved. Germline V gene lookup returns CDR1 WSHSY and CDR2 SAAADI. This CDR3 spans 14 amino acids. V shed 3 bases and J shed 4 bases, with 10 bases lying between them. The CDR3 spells CASSEGETNQPQHF. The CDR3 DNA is TGCGCCAGCAGTGAAGGAGAGACGAATCAGCCCCAGCATTTT.

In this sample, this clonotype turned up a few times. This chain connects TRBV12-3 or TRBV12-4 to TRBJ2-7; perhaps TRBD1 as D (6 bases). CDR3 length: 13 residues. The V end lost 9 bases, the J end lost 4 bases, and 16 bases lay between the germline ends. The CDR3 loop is CASSEATGYEQYF. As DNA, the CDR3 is TGTGCCAGTAGCGAGGCGACAGGATACGAGCAGTACTTC.

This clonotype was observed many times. The CDR3 nucleotides read TGTGCCAGCAGCCTCGGGGCAGCGGAGGGGGAGACCCAGTACTTC. Its protein is CASSLGAAEGETQYF. V and J are TRBV7-9 and TRBJ2-5; TRBD2 is a possible D gene (6 bases). Per the germline V gene, CDR1 is SEHNR and CDR2 is FQNEAQ (reference sequence). Trimming stripped 5 bases from V and 5 bases from J, with 18 bases between. The CDR3 totals 15 residues.

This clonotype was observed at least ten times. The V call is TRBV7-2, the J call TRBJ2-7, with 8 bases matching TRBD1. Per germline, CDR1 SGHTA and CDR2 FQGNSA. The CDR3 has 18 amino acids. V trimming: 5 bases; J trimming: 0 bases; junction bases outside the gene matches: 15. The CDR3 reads CASSPGQGMVAGSYEQYF. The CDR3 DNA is TGTGCCAGCAGCCCCGGACAGGGTATGGTTGCTGGCTCCTACGAGCAGTACTTC.

CDR3 coding DNA: TGTGCCAGCAGTTACTCGCTCCGGGGCTTGAAGTACTTC. It codes for CASSYSLRGLKYF. This chain links TRBV6-5 with TRBJ2-5; the D call may be TRBD1 or TRBD2 (5 bases each). Germline lookup yields CDR1 MNHEY and CDR2 SVGAGI. Trimming stripped 0 bases from V and 12 bases from J, with 14 bases between. The length of the CDR3 is 13 residues.

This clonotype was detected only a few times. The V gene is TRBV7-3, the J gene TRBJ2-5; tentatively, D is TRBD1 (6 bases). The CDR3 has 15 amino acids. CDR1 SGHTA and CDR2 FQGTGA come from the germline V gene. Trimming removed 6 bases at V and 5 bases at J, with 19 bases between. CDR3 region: CASSGIQGVAETQYF. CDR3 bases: TGTGCCAGCAGTGGGATACAGGGCGTGGCGGAGACCCAGTACTTC.

The CDR3 is CASSLRGRMLGTEAFF. Here the CDR3 DNA reads TGTGCCAGCAGCTTACGGGGGCGTATGTTGGGCACTGAAGCTTTCTTT. The V and J genes are TRBV7-9 and TRBJ1-1, with D possibly matching TRBD1 (6 bases). The germline gives CDR1 SEHNR, CDR2 FQNEAQ (reference sequence). The CDR3 is made up of 16 amino acids. The V and J ends lost 2 bases and 4 bases respectively, with 17 bases between them.

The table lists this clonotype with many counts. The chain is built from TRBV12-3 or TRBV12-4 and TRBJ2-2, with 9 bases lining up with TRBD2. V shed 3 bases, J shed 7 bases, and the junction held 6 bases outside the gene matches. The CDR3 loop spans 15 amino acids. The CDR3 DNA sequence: TGTGCCAGCAGTTTGGAGACTAGCGGTCGCGGGGAGCTGTTTTTT. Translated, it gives CASSLETSGRGELFF.

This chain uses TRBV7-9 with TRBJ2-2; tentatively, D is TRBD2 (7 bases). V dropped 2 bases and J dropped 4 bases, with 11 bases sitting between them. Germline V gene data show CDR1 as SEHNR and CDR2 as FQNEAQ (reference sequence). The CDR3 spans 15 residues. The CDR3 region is CASSLIGGPTGELFF. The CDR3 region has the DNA TGTGCCAGCAGCTTAATCGGGGGGCCCACCGGGGAGCTGTTTTTT.

This CDR3 reads CASSVPGQGREKLFF. The CDR3 DNA reads TGTGCCAGCAGTGTTCCGGGACAGGGGAGGGAAAAACTGTTTTTT. The gene calls are TRBV2 and TRBJ1-4; 10 nucleotides align to TRBD1. The CDR3 is 15 residues long. CDR1 and CDR2 (germline): SNHLY, FYNNEI. With 4 bases clipped from V and 8 bases from J, the junction kept 7 bases outside the gene matches.

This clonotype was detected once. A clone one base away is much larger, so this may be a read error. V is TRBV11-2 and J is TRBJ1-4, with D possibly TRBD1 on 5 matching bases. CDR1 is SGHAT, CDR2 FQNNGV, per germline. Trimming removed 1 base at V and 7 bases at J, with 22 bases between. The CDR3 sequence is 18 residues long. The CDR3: CASSLGRHRGYLSEKLFF. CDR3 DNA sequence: TGTGCCAGCAGCTTAGGTCGGCATCGGGGCTACCTGAGTGAAAAACTGTTTTTT.

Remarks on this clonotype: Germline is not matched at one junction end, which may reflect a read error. In nucleotides, the CDR3 is TGTGCCGGTAGTGCGGACAGGGGTTATGAAGCTTTCTTT. It codes for CAGSADRGYEAFF. V is TRBV19 and J is TRBJ1-1, with 9 bases that match TRBD1. Germline CDR1 LNHDA, CDR2 SQIVND (reference sequence). The length of the CDR3 is 13 residues.

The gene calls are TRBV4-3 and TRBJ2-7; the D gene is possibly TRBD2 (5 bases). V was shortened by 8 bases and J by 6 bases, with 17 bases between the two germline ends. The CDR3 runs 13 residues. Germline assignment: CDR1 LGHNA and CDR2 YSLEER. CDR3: CASGNIAAGEQYF. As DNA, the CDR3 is TGCGCCAGCGGTAACATAGCCGCGGGCGAGCAGTACTTC.

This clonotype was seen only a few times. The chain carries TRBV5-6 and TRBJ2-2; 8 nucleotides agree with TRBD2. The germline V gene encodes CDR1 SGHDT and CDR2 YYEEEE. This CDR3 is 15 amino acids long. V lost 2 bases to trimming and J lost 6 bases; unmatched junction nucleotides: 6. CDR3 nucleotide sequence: TGTGCCAGCAGCTTCAAGCGGGGGTATGCCGGGGAGCTGTTTTTT. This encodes CASSFKRGYAGELFF. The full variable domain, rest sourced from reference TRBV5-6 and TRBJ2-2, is DAGVTQSPTHLIKTRGQQVTLRCSPKSGHDTVSWYQQALGQGPQFIFQYYEEEERQRGNFPDRFSGHQFPNYSSELNVNALLLGDSALYLCASSFKRGYAGELFFGEGSRLTVL.

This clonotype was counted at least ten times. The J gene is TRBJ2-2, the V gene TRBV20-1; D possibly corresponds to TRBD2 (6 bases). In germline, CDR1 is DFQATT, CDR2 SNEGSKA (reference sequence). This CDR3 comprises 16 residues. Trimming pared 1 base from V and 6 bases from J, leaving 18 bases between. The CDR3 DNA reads TGCAGTGCTAGAGCCTCCACCCCCAGGGAGGCCGGGGAGCTGTTTTTT. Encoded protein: CSARASTPREAGELFF.

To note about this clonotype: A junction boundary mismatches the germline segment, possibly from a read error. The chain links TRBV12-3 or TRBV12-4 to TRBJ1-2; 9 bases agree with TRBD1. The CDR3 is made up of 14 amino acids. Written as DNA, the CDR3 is TGTGCCAGCAGTTTTACAGGGGGCGGGTATGCCTACACCTTC. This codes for CASSFTGGGYAYTF.

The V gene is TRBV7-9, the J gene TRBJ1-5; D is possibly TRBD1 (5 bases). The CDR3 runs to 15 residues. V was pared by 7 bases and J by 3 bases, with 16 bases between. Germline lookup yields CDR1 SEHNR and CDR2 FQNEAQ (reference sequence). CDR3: CASTNAWDLNQPQHF. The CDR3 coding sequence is TGTGCCAGCACCAACGCCTGGGACCTCAATCAGCCCCAGCATTTT.

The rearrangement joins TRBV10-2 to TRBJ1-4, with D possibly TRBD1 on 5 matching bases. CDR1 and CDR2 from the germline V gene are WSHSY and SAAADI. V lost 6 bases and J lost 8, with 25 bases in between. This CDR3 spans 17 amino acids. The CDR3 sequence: CASSQDGSGNYGEKLFF. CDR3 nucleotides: TGCGCCAGCAGCCAAGATGGGTCAGGGAACTATGGCGAAAAACTGTTTTTT.

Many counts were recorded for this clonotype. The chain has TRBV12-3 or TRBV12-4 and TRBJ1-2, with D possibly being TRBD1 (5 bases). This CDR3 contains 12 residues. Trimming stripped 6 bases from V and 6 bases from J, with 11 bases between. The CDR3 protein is CASSPGGDGYTF. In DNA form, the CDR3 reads TGTGCCAGCAGCCCGGGAGGGGATGGCTACACCTTC.

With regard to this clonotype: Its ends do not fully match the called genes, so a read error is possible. The CDR3 is CASSQDPSGGRSPLHF. CDR3 DNA: TGCGCCAGCAGCCAAGACCCTAGCGGGGGGCGATCACCCCTCCACTTT. The chain joins TRBV5-4 to TRBJ1-6; weak D call: TRBD1 (6 bases). This CDR3 has 16 residues. CDR1 and CDR2 (germline): SGHNT, YYREEE (reference sequence).

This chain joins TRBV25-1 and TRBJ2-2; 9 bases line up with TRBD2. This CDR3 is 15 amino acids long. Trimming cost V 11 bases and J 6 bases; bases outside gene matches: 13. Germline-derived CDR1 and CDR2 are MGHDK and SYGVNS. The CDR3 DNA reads TGTGCCTGGGGCCTGGGACTAGCTTTCGCCGGGGAGCTGTTTTTT. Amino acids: CAWGLGLAFAGELFF.

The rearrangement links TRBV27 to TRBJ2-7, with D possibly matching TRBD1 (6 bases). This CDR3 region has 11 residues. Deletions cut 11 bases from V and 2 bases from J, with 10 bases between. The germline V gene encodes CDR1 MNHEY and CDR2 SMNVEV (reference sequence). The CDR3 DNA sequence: TGTGCCGCATGGGACACCTACGAGCAGTACTTC. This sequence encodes CAAWDTYEQYF.

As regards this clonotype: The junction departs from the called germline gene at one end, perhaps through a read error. CDR3: CAISERGRGEEELLF. CDR3 sequence (DNA): TGTGCCATCAGTGAGAGGGGCAGGGGCGAGGAGGAGCTGCTTTTT. This rearrangement joins TRBV10-3 to TRBJ1-4, with a possible D match to TRBD1 (6 bases). This CDR3 has 15 residues. Germline V gene lookup returns CDR1 ENHRY and CDR2 SYGVKD.

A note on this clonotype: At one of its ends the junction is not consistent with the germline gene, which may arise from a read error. The CDR3 coding sequence is TGTGCCAGCAGTTACTCCCCCCTTCGCGGGGCCGCTTACGAGCAGTGCTTC. This encodes CASSYSPLRGAAYEQCF. The chain is built from TRBV6-5 and TRBJ2-7, with D perhaps TRBD2 (6 bases). Germline CDR1 reads MNHEY; CDR2 reads SVGAGI. This CDR3 spans 17 amino acids.

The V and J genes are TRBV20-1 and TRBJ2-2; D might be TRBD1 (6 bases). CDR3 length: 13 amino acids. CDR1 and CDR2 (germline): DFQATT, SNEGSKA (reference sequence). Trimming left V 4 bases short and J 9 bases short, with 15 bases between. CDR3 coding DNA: TGCAGTGCTATAGGGGGATCCGGCCGGGAGCTGTTTTTT. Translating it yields CSAIGGSGRELFF.

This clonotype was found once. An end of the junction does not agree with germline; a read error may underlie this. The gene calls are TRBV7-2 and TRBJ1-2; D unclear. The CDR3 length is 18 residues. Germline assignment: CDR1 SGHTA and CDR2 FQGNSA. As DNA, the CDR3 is TGCGCCAGCAGCCCAGAAATCCAGGACGCAACTGGAAACTATGGCTACACCTTC. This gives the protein CASSPEIQDATGNYGYTF.

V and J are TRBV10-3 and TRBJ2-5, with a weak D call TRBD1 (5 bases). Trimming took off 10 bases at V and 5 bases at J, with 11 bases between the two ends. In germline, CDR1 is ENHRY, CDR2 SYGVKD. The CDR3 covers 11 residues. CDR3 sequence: CATGPGETQYF. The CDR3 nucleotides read TGTGCCACCGGGCCAGGGGAGACCCAGTACTTC.